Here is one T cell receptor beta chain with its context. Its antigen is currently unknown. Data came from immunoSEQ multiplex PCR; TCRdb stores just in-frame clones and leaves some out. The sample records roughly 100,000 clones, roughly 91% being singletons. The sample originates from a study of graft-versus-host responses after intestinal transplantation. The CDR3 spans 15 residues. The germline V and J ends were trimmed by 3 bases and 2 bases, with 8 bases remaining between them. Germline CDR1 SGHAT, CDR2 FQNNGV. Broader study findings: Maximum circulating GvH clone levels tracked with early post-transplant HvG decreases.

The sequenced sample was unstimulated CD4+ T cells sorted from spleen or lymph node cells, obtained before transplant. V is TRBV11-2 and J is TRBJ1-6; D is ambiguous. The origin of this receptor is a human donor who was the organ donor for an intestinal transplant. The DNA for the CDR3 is TGTGCCAGCAGCTTGGGAGGGACCTATAATTCACCCCTCCACTTT. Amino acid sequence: CASSLGGTYNSPLHF.